The 10 T cell receptor beta chains below come from one sample, sequenced in a study of blood T cell repertoires in COVID-19. Assay: immunoSEQ multiplex PCR; the TCRdb copy retains only in-frame clones and omits some. Found here are approximately 120,000 clones, around two thirds of them singletons; the top ten hold approximately 2.1%. Sequencing input: peripheral blood. The receptors here all came from a woman in her 70s with acute or convalescent COVID-19.

In this sample, this clone turned up once. This chain uses TRBV28 with TRBJ1-1; D perhaps matches TRBD1 (6 bases). The CDR3 consists of 17 residues. Germline V gene lookup returns CDR1 MDHEN and CDR2 SYDVKM. Trimming shortened V by 4 bases and J by 5 bases, and 23 bases separated the two germline ends. In DNA form, the CDR3 reads TGTGCCAGCAGTTCACACCCTGGGGGCAGGGGCGGTACTGAAGCTTTCTTT. It encodes CASSSHPGGRGGTEAFF.

The chain combines TRBV19 with TRBJ1-5, with D maybe TRBD1 (6 bases). Germline lookup yields CDR1 LNHDA and CDR2 SQIVND (reference sequence). Trimming took 1 base from V and 1 from J, leaving 11 bases between them. This CDR3 has 16 residues. The CDR3 sequence is CASSIVARGSNQPQHF. The CDR3 nucleotides read TGTGCCAGTAGTATAGTTGCCAGGGGAAGCAATCAGCCCCAGCATTTT.

The V and J genes are TRBV4-3 and TRBJ2-2, with no clear D. This CDR3 comprises 13 residues. Germline loops: CDR1 LGHNA, CDR2 YSLEER. The ends were cut back, 4 bases at V and 6 bases at J, with 9 bases in the middle. In DNA form, the CDR3 reads TGCGCCAGCAGCCCCTCTTCCCCCGGGGAGCTGTTTTTT. Translation gives CASSPSSPGELFF.

The chain joins TRBV5-1 to TRBJ2-5; no reliable D call. Germline CDR1 is SGHRS and CDR2 is YFSETQ. CDR3 size: 13 residues. Deletions cut 4 bases from V and 4 bases from J, with 11 bases between. This CDR3 is CASSLQNLETQYF. CDR3 bases: TGCGCCAGCAGCCTCCAGAACCTAGAGACCCAGTACTTC.

This clone was seen just once. The chain carries TRBV9 and TRBJ1-1; possibly TRBD1 for D (6 bases). Germline-derived CDR1 and CDR2 are SGDLS and YYNGEE. This CDR3 comprises 13 residues. Trimming shortened V by 0 bases and J by 4 bases, and 7 bases separated the two germline ends. CDR3 region: CASSVETGTEAFF. DNA of the CDR3: TGTGCCAGCAGCGTAGAGACAGGCACTGAAGCTTTCTTT.

V usage is TRBV6-5 and J usage is TRBJ2-5, with D unresolved. V lost 4 bases to trimming and J lost 5 bases, with 11 bases between them. Germline V CDR1 and CDR2: MNHEY, SVGAGI. The CDR3 has 13 amino acids. In nucleotides, the CDR3 is TGTGCCAGCAGTTTCCAGGTCCGGGAGACCCAGTACTTC. This gives the protein CASSFQVRETQYF.

The V and J genes are TRBV27 and TRBJ2-2; TRBD1 agrees at 8 bases. J gave up 1 base and V 5 bases, and 6 bases lay outside the gene matches. CDR1 is MNHEY, CDR2 SMNVEV, per germline (reference sequence). The CDR3 totals 16 residues. The CDR3 DNA reads TGTGCCAGCAGTGCCTACAGGGGGGTGAACACCGGGGAGCTGTTTTTT. Residues: CASSAYRGVNTGELFF.

The chain combines TRBV20-1 with TRBJ2-1, with D unclear. The length of the CDR3 is 10 residues. Germline V gene sequence: CDR1 DFQATT, CDR2 SNEGSKA (reference sequence). Between the trimmed V and J ends, which lost 3 bases and 12 bases, there was a span of 9 bases. CDR3 protein: CSARRPPQFF. CDR3 bases: TGCAGTGCTAGGAGGCCCCCGCAGTTCTTC.

This sequence joins TRBV7-8 and TRBJ1-1; D is possibly TRBD1 (6 bases). V gave up 5 bases and J gave up 2 bases, with 12 bases separating them. There are 14 residues in the CDR3. Germline CDR1 and CDR2: SGHVS and FQNEAQ. CDR3: CASSVGGQNTEAFF. The CDR3 DNA reads TGTGCCAGCAGCGTAGGGGGGCAAAACACTGAAGCTTTCTTT.

The chain uses TRBV27 and TRBJ2-4; 10 bases fit TRBD2. The V gene's germline CDR1 is MNHEY and CDR2 SMNVEV (reference sequence). This CDR3 has 19 residues. V shed 2 bases and J 2 bases; nucleotides not matched to a gene: 12. The CDR3 DNA reads TGTGCCAGCAGTTTAGGTCTAGCGGGAGTCCAAAGCACCAAAAACATTCAGTACTTC. Amino acid sequence: CASSLGLAGVQSTKNIQYF.